In its sample, the clone carrying this T cell receptor (beta chain) was seen once. Antigen: not known. This sample was included in a study of stem cell transplantation in POMP-related autoinflammatory disease. Study outcomes and limitations: PRAID patients trended toward lower TRB diversity and higher clonality in all analyzed T-cell subsets.

Trimming took 3 bases from V and 10 from J, leaving 10 bases between them. The germline gives CDR1 DFQATT, CDR2 SNEGSKA (reference sequence). This CDR3 comprises 11 residues. Using immunoSEQ multiplex PCR, the repertoire was profiled, and TCRdb retains in-frame clones only, with some absent. This sample has roughly 70,000 clones, with approximately 90% found just once. PRAID combined immunodeficiency and autoinflammation. The sequences come from CD4+ T cells from PBMCs, collected after stem cell transplantation. The sequence derives from a human patient with POMP-related autoinflammation and immune dysregulation (PRAID). Some of the T cells might come from the graft donor. The V and J genes are TRBV20-1 and TRBJ2-1; D uncertain. The CDR3 is CSASTAWEQFF. DNA for the CDR3: TGCAGTGCTAGTACGGCCTGGGAGCAGTTCTTC.